The source of this TCR beta chain is a study of circulating CD8 cells and anti-PD-1 response in melanoma. Study conclusions and caveats: Peptide assays on expanded sorted subsets replaced tumor-based reactivity testing.

Using about 15 ng of total RNA, TCR libraries were made with the QIAseq Immune Repertoire TCR panel. TCRdb called the reads again in MiXCR, with one record for every CDR3 protein. There are under 550 distinct CDR3 sequences in the sample; over 5% occur only once, and around 21% lies in the top ten. From germline, CDR1 is SNHLY and CDR2 FYNNEI. The CDR3 has 15 amino acids. The V and J ends lost 0 bases and 2 bases respectively, with 11 bases between them. By its share, this clonotype is large (0.1 to 1%). Its specificity is unknown. From live CD3+CD8+TCRalphabeta+ cells, four PD-1 and/or TIGIT subsets were sorted.

V and J are TRBV2 and TRBJ2-7; the D gene could be TRBD1 or TRBD2 (6 bases each). The source is a human donor with melanoma. Sequenced material: CD8+ T cells from PBMCs, taken at baseline or after one month of anti-PD-1 therapy (not recorded which). CDR3 loop: CASSEAGGFPYEQYF. The CDR3 nucleotides read TGTGCCAGCAGTGAAGCGGGGGGCTTTCCCTACGAGCAGTACTTC.